A single sample gave rise to the 24 T cell receptor beta chains below, sequenced in a study of Ad26.COV2.S vaccination and SARS-CoV-2 variants. Generated by immunoSEQ multiplex PCR, the TCRdb table keeps only in-frame clones and is missing some. The sample lists around 320,000 clones, around 83% occurring once. As for treatment: about 20 received Ad26.COV2.S at low or high dose, single or two shots; roughly 5 received placebo; per-sample allocation not given. Repertoires come from day 63 after the first vaccine or placebo injection. This material consisted of peripheral blood, taken in a trial of Ad26.COV2.S vaccine versus placebo. The receptors come from a person aged 18-65 years who received the Ad26.COV2.S COVID-19 vaccine or a placebo.

This clone appeared a single time. The chain recombines TRBV6-5 with TRBJ2-3; 9 positions match TRBD2. Germline CDR1 and CDR2: MNHEY and SVGAGI. V shed 0 bases, J shed 0 bases, and the junction held 1 base outside the gene matches. The CDR3 spans 16 residues. CDR3 nucleotides: TGTGCCAGCAGTTACTCTACTAGCGGGAGCACAGATACGCAGTATTTT. Translation gives CASSYSTSGSTDTQYF.

J is TRBJ1-2 and V is TRBV7-9, with 8 bases fitting TRBD1. Per the germline V gene, CDR1 is SEHNR and CDR2 is FQNEAQ (reference sequence). There are 14 residues in the CDR3. V lost 5 bases and J lost 0; bases outside the gene matches: 2. CDR3 sequence: CASSRQGSNYGYTF. CDR3 nucleotides: TGTGCCAGCAGCCGACAGGGGTCTAACTATGGCTACACCTTC. The full variable domain, its missing parts supplied by reference TRBV7-9 and TRBJ1-2, is DTGVSQNPRHKITKRGQNVTFRCDPISEHNRLYWYRQTLGQGPEFLTYFQNEAQLEKSRLLSDRFSAERPKGSFSTLEIQRTEQGDSAMYLCASSRQGSNYGYTFGSGTRLTVV.

Here the CDR3 DNA reads TGTGCCAGCCAGGGCCAGAACACCGGGGAGCTGTTTTTT. It yields the protein CASQGQNTGELFF. J is TRBJ2-2 and V is TRBV19; weak D call: TRBD1 (5 bases). The CDR3 extends over 13 amino acids. V was trimmed by 9 bases and J by 1 base, leaving 9 bases between them. Germline V gene data show CDR1 as LNHDA and CDR2 as SQIVND (reference sequence).

This clone has more than one count but fewer than ten. The chain has TRBV12-5 and TRBJ2-3; D possibly matches TRBD1 or TRBD2 (6 bases each). CDR3 length equals 16 residues. Trimming left V 2 bases short and J 4 bases short, with 16 bases between. The V gene's germline CDR1 is LGHNT and CDR2 FRNRAP. The CDR3 here is CASGLSLGGSSDTQYF. Written as DNA, the CDR3 is TGTGCTAGTGGTTTGTCCTTAGGGGGGAGCTCAGATACGCAGTATTTT.

The rearrangement uses TRBV10-3 and TRBJ2-1, with TRBD1 matching over 9 bases. The CDR3 has 14 residues. The J segment lost 7 bases and the V segment lost 6 bases, leaving 7 bases of the junction unmatched. The germline V gene encodes CDR1 ENHRY and CDR2 SYGVKD. CDR3 in DNA: TGTGCCATCAGAGGGACAGGGAGAGTGAATGAGCAGTTCTTC. This codes for CAIRGTGRVNEQFF.

Concerning this clone: The identical CDR3 is also encoded by other nucleotide sequences in the sample. This rearrangement joins TRBV9 to TRBJ1-1, with D tentatively TRBD1 (5 bases). V was shortened by 2 bases and J by 5 bases, with 7 bases between the two germline ends. The CDR3 consists of 12 residues. CDR1 SGDLS and CDR2 YYNGEE come from the germline V gene. In DNA form, the CDR3 reads TGTGCCAGCAGCGTGGGGGGGACTGAAGCTTTCTTT. Encoded protein: CASSVGGTEAFF.

V gene TRBV30 combines with J gene TRBJ1-2, with 7 bases aligning to TRBD1. The CDR3 extends over 16 amino acids. Germline CDR1 reads GTSNPN; CDR2 reads SVGIG (reference sequence). Trimming at V came to 0 bases and at J to 1 base, leaving 8 bases not matched to a gene. The CDR3 DNA is TGTGCCTGGAGTGTACCGGGGACAGCAATTAACTATGGCTACACCTTC. Protein sequence: CAWSVPGTAINYGYTF.

The genes are TRBV20-1 and TRBJ2-5, with D possibly being TRBD1 or TRBD2 (6 bases each). The germline V and J ends were trimmed by 3 bases and 5 bases, with 22 bases remaining between them. The CDR3 spans 16 residues. CDR1 DFQATT and CDR2 SNEGSKA come from the germline V gene (reference sequence). The CDR3 here is CSASDRQAHRGETQYF. The CDR3 region has the DNA TGCAGTGCTAGTGACAGACAGGCTCACCGGGGGGAGACCCAGTACTTC.

This clone appeared a few times. The chain is built from TRBV7-9 and TRBJ1-1, with TRBD1 matching 9 bases. CDR1 is SEHNR, CDR2 FQNEAQ, per germline (reference sequence). This CDR3 region has 14 residues. J was trimmed by 8 bases and V by 5 bases; bases with no gene match: 9. CDR3 in DNA: TGTGCCAGCAGCGGGGACAGGGCGACCAAAGAAGCTTTCTTT. Translated: CASSGDRATKEAFF. Filled out from reference TRBV7-9 and TRBJ1-1, the complete variable domain reads DTGVSQNPRHKITKRGQNVTFRCDPISEHNRLYWYRQTLGQGPEFLTYFQNEAQLEKSRLLSDRFSAERPKGSFSTLEIQRTEQGDSAMYLCASSGDRATKEAFFGQGTRLTVV.

The chain is built from TRBV24-1 and TRBJ1-2, with TRBD1 as a possible D gene (6 bases). Germline-derived CDR1 and CDR2 are KGHDR and SFDVKD. Trimming stripped 3 bases from V and 8 bases from J, with 9 bases between. This CDR3 spans 12 amino acids. This chain's CDR3 is CATSDGTHGYTF. The CDR3 DNA follows: TGTGCCACCAGTGATGGGACACACGGCTACACCTTC.

The chain employs TRBV5-6 and TRBJ1-4; D ambiguous. CDR1 SGHDT and CDR2 YYEEEE come from the germline V gene. With 4 bases removed from V and 10 bases from J, the gap between germline ends came to 14 bases. The CDR3 sequence is 13 residues long. The CDR3 nucleotides read TGTGCCAGCAGCCTCGACGGGTTGAGAAAACTGTTTTTT. Translated, it gives CASSLDGLRKLFF.

The rearrangement joins TRBV6-1 to TRBJ1-5, with D hard to call. The CDR3 totals 14 residues. The germline V gene encodes CDR1 MNHNS and CDR2 SASEGT. Trimming removed 3 bases from V and 0 bases from J, with 6 bases in between. Written as DNA, the CDR3 is TGTGCCAGCAGTGATTCCTATAGCAATCAGCCCCAGCATTTT. Amino acids: CASSDSYSNQPQHF.

This clone was seen once. The CDR3 region has the DNA TGTGCCAGCAGACTCACGGCCTCTTCTGGGGCCAACGTCCTGACTTTC. It yields the protein CASRLTASSGANVLTF. This chain connects TRBV13 to TRBJ2-6; D unclear. The germline V gene has CDR1 PRHDT and CDR2 FYEKMQ (reference sequence). V lost 6 bases and J lost 1, with 13 bases in between. The CDR3 length is 16 residues.

The V call is TRBV19, the J call TRBJ1-1; the D is unclear. V was shortened by 3 bases and J by 0 bases, with 2 bases between the two germline ends. CDR3 size: 12 residues. The V gene's germline CDR1 is LNHDA and CDR2 SQIVND (reference sequence). The DNA for the CDR3 is TGTGCCAGTAGTATGTTGAACACTGAAGCTTTCTTT. Residues: CASSMLNTEAFF.

The chain carries TRBV5-3 and TRBJ2-7, with TRBD1 identical over 7 bases. TRBV5-3 is an ORF for which the function is uncertain. The CDR3 spans 15 residues. V shed 0 bases and J 2 bases; nucleotides not matched to a gene: 5. CDR3 DNA sequence: TGTGCCAGAAGCTTGGCGGGGACAGTCGCCTACGAGCAGTACTTC. This codes for CARSLAGTVAYEQYF.

This sequence joins TRBV11-2 and TRBJ1-2; D not resolved. This CDR3 has 11 residues. Germline V gives CDR1 SGHAT, CDR2 FQNNGV. The V end lost 2 bases, the J end lost 7 bases, and 5 bases lay between the germline ends. Written as DNA, the CDR3 is TGTGCCAGCAGCTTAAGTACTGGCTACACCTTC. Protein: CASSLSTGYTF.

V is TRBV18 and J is TRBJ2-1; the D gene is possibly TRBD2 (6 bases). Per the germline V gene, CDR1 is KGHSH and CDR2 is LQKENI. Trimming took 3 bases from V and 0 from J, leaving 18 bases between them. The CDR3 runs 18 residues. CDR3 nucleotides: TGTGCCAGCTCACCGCAGAATCTTGGGGGGAGCTCCTACAATGAGCAGTTCTTC. As protein: CASSPQNLGGSSYNEQFF.

The table lists this clone with a few counts. The rearrangement uses TRBV4-3 and TRBJ2-7; D remains ambiguous. Germline values: CDR1 LGHNA, CDR2 YSLEER. V lost 0 bases and J lost 7, with 10 bases in between. The CDR3 is 13 amino acids. CDR3 region: CASSQEPQIEQYF. DNA of the CDR3: TGCGCCAGCAGCCAAGAGCCCCAGATAGAGCAGTACTTC.

This clone was detected only a few times. This rearrangement joins TRBV11-3 to TRBJ1-1; D is unresolved. The V gene lost 3 bases and the J gene lost 0 bases, with 5 bases spanning the gap. Germline lookup yields CDR1 SGHNT and CDR2 YENEEA. This CDR3 region has 13 residues. CDR3 sequence reads: CASSFSVNTEAFF. The CDR3 DNA is TGTGCCAGCAGCTTTTCGGTGAACACTGAAGCTTTCTTT. The variable domain in full, with the rest retrieved from reference TRBV11-3 and TRBJ1-1, is EAGVVQSPRYKIIEKKQPVAFWCNPISGHNTLYWYLQNLGQGPELLIRYENEEAVDDSQLPKDRFSAERLKGVDSTLKIQPAELGDSAVYLCASSFSVNTEAFFGQGTRLTVV.

CDR3 coding DNA: TGTGCCAGCAGCCCGCGGGGGGGGTTGGGTGAAAAACTGTTTTTT. Protein: CASSPRGGLGEKLFF. V and J are TRBV7-2 and TRBJ1-4; D might be TRBD1 (5 bases). The length of the CDR3 is 15 residues. CDR1 and CDR2 from the germline V gene are SGHTA and FQGNSA. Trimming cost V 5 bases and J 7 bases, with 17 bases left between them.

The chain has TRBV6-1 and TRBJ2-1; a possible D gene is TRBD2 (5 bases). V gave up 1 base and J gave up 14 bases, with 24 bases separating them. This CDR3 comprises 16 residues. Germline V lookup: CDR1 MNHNS, CDR2 SASEGT. This chain's CDR3 is CASSEDGRDLQTTKFF. As DNA, the CDR3 is TGTGCCAGCAGTGAAGATGGGCGAGACTTACAGACTACTAAGTTCTTC.

V and J are TRBV6-5 and TRBJ2-3; D unresolved. Germline V gene lookup returns CDR1 MNHEY and CDR2 SVGAGI. Trimming shortened V by 6 bases and J by 10 bases, and 20 bases separated the two germline ends. This CDR3 has 14 amino acids. CDR3 DNA sequence: TGTGCCAGCAGGCTGGACCGGGTTCCAATCTCGCAGTATTTT. This codes for CASRLDRVPISQYF.

The chain uses TRBV3-1 (or the pseudogene TRBV3-2) and TRBJ1-1, with 10 bases matching TRBD1. Germline trimming cut 5 bases from V and 1 base from J; bases unmatched to any gene: 4. The CDR3 length is 15 residues. In germline, CDR1 is LGHDT, CDR2 YNNKEL (reference sequence). The CDR3 DNA is TGTGCCAGCAGCGTAAGGGACAGGGGGAACACTGAAGCTTTCTTT. It specifies CASSVRDRGNTEAFF.

A few counts support this clone. The J gene is TRBJ1-1, the V gene TRBV5-4; possibly TRBD1 for D (6 bases). CDR1 SGHNT and CDR2 YYREEE come from the germline V gene (reference sequence). The CDR3 spans 15 residues. Trimming took off 2 bases at V and 4 bases at J, with 15 bases between the two ends. CDR3 protein: CASSFWGGGSTEAFF. As DNA, the CDR3 is TGTGCCAGCAGCTTCTGGGGGGGCGGGAGCACTGAAGCTTTCTTT. The full variable domain, in which reference TRBV5-4 and TRBJ1-1 provide the parts outside the CDR3, is ETGVTQSPTHLIKTRGQQVTLRCSSQSGHNTVSWYQQALGQGPQFIFQYYREEENGRGNFPPRFSGLQFPNYSSELNVNALELDDSALYLCASSFWGGGSTEAFFGQGTRLTVV.